The clone carrying this TCR beta chain came up once. The antigen remains undetermined. The data belong to a study of beta chain features in type 1 diabetes. General observations from the study: VDJ junctions in type 1 diabetes patients carried more deletions and fewer insertions. The naive, central memory and Treg TCRB repertoires showed an apparent similarity that was greater among patients than among healthy donors.

Losses at the gene ends were 8 bases for V and 8 bases for J; bases not matched to a gene: 15. Germline-derived CDR1 and CDR2 are ENHRY and SYGVKD. The CDR3 consists of 15 residues. Expressed TCRB transcripts were sequenced because the entire RNA isolate underwent reverse transcription. Assay used: immunoSEQ multiplex PCR; TCRdb lists only in-frame clones, some missing. The sample holds 360,000 or so clones, around 20% seen once. This sequence was found in a woman younger than 30 in good health. The gene calls are TRBV10-3 and TRBJ1-5; 7 nucleotides agree with TRBD1. Sequences were obtained from naive CD4+ T cells from blood. The CDR3 loop reads CAIASGGREAEPQHF. CDR3 bases: TGTGCCATCGCGTCAGGGGGAAGGGAAGCCGAGCCCCAGCATTTT.